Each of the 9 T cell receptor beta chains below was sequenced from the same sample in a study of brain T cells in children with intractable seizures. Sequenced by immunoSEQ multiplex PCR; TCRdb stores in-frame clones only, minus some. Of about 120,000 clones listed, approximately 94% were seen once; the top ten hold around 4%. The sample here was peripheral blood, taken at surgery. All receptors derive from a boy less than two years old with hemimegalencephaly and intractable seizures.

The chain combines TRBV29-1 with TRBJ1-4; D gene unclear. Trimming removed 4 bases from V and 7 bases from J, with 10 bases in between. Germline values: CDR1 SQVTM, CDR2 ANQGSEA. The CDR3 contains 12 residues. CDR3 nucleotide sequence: TGCAGCGTTGGGGGAATCGGTGAAAAACTGTTTTTT. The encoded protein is CSVGGIGEKLFF.

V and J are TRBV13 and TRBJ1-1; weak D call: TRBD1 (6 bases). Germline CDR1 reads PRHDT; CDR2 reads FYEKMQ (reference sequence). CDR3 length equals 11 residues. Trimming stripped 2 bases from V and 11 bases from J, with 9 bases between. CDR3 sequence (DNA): TGTGCCAGCAGCTTAACAGGGAGGGCTTTCTTT. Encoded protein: CASSLTGRAFF.

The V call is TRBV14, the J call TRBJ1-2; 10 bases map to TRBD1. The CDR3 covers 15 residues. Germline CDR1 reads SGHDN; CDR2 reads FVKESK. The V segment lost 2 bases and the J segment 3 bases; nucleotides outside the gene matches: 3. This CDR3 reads CASSQLDRGDYGYTF. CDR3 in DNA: TGTGCCAGCAGCCAACTGGACAGGGGGGACTATGGCTACACCTTC.

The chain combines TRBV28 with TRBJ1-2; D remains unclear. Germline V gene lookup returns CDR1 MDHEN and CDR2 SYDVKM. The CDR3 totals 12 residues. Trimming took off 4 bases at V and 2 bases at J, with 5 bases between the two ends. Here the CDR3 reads CASSSVNYGYTF. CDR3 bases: TGTGCCAGCAGTTCGGTAAACTATGGCTACACCTTC.

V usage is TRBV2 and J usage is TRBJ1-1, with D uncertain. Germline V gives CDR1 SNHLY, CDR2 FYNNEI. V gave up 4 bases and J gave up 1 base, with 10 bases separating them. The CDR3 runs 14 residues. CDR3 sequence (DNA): TGTGCCAGCAGTGGGACGCTTAAGAACACTGAAGCTTTCTTT. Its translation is CASSGTLKNTEAFF.

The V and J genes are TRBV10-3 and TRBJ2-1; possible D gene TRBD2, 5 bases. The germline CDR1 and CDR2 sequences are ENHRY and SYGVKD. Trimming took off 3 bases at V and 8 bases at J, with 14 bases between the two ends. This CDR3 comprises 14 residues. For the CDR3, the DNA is TGTGCCATCAGTGAATGGCGGCTCGGGGATGAGCAGTTCTTC. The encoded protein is CAISEWRLGDEQFF.

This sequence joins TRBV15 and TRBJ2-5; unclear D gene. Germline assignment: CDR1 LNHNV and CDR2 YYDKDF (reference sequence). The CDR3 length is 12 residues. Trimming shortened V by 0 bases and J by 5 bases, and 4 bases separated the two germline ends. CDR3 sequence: CATSRDTETQYF. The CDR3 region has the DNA TGTGCCACCAGCAGAGATACGGAGACCCAGTACTTC. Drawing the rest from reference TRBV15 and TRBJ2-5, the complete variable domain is DAMVIQNPRYQVTQFGKPVTLSCSQTLNHNVMYWYQQKSSQAPKLLFHYYDKDFNNEADTPDNFQSRRPNTSFCFLDIRSPGLGDTAMYLCATSRDTETQYFGPGTRLLVL.

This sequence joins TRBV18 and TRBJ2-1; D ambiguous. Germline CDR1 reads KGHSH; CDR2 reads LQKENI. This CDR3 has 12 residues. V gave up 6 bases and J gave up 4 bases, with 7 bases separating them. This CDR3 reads CASSSLYNEQFF. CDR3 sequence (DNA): TGTGCCAGCTCTTCCCTATACAATGAGCAGTTCTTC.

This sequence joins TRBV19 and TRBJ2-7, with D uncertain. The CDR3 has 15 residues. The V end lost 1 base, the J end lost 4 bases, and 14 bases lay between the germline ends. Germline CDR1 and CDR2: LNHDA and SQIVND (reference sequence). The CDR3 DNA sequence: TGTGCCAGTAGTATAGTGGCCAGCTCTTTTTACGAGCAGTACTTC. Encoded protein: CASSIVASSFYEQYF.